This section outlines one TCR beta chain sequence together with its context. The sample originates from a study of cytomegalovirus exposure and HLA in healthy donors. With 60 Vbeta and 13 Jbeta primers, the PCR was carried out. Repertoires were generated with immunoSEQ multiplex PCR, while TCRdb's copy carries only in-frame clones and drops some. The table lists about 140,000 clones, roughly 80% of them singletons. V lost 5 bases and J lost 9, with 11 bases in between. Per germline, CDR1 MRHNA and CDR2 SNTAGT. This CDR3 contains 13 residues. The origin of this receptor is a man in his forties in good health and CMV-seropositive. Material for sequencing was PBMCs. The V and J genes are TRBV6-4 and TRBJ1-6; D call uncertain. The CDR3 DNA reads TGTGCCAGCAGTCGGGAGTACGGTTCACCCCTCCACTTT. It is translated as CASSREYGSPLHF.